The 7 T cell receptor beta chains listed next were all sequenced from one sample in a study of beta chain features in type 1 diabetes. Study-wide results and caveats: There was a moderate but significant shortening of TCRB CDR3s in all four CD4+ subsets of Type 1 diabetes patients.

Sequencing targeted expressed TCRB transcripts, as all isolated RNA had been reverse transcribed. Measured with immunoSEQ multiplex PCR; TCRdb has only the in-frame clones, and not every one. The sample lists around 250,000 clones, 14% seen once, with about 0.017% in the top ten. Their antigens remain unidentified. The sequenced sample was naive CD4+ T cells from blood. The receptors stem from a man aged 25-45 years with type 1 diabetes.

This clone has a handful of counts. This chain links TRBV11-2 with TRBJ2-3; 7 bases map to TRBD1. From germline, CDR1 is SGHAT and CDR2 FQNNGV. V lost 5 bases to trimming and J lost 7 bases; unmatched junction nucleotides: 6. The CDR3 extends over 13 amino acids. The CDR3 nucleotides are TGTGCCAGCAGCCCCGACAGGGCGTATACGCAGTATTTT. It encodes CASSPDRAYTQYF.

This rearrangement joins TRBV7-3 to TRBJ2-4; D may be TRBD2 (6 bases). The CDR3 is made up of 14 amino acids. V was trimmed by 5 bases and J by 2 bases, leaving 10 bases between them. CDR1 is SGHTA, CDR2 FQGTGA, per germline. Here the CDR3 reads CASSPGGSKNIQYF. The CDR3, as DNA: TGTGCCAGCAGCCCCGGGGGATCCAAAAACATTCAGTACTTC.

This sequence joins TRBV28 and TRBJ2-5; D is possibly TRBD2 (6 bases). CDR3 length: 15 residues. V lost 5 bases, J lost 2 bases, and 15 bases lay in between. Germline loops: CDR1 MDHEN, CDR2 SYDVKM. The CDR3 loop is CASSPSRGIQETQYF. The CDR3 DNA reads TGTGCCAGCAGTCCCAGTCGGGGGATACAAGAGACCCAGTACTTC. The whole variable domain, filled in from reference TRBV28 and TRBJ2-5, reads DVKVTQSSRYLVKRTGEKVFLECVQDMDHENMFWYRQDPGLGLRLIYFSYDVKMKEKGDIPEGYSVSREKKERFSLILESASTNQTSMYLCASSPSRGIQETQYFGPGTRLLVL.

The chain couples TRBV9 to TRBJ2-2; 9 bases line up with TRBD2. This CDR3 comprises 16 residues. After removal of 2 bases from V and 9 bases from J, the junction contained 11 bases not matched to a gene. Germline V CDR1 and CDR2: SGDLS, YYNGEE. The CDR3 spells CASSVAALAGQRELFF. In nucleotides, the CDR3 is TGTGCCAGCAGCGTCGCGGCGCTAGCGGGACAAAGGGAGCTGTTTTTT.

This clone appeared a few times. The chain employs TRBV28 and TRBJ1-2; tentatively, D is TRBD1 (6 bases). Deletions cut 10 bases from V and 1 base from J, with 13 bases between. Germline V lookup: CDR1 MDHEN, CDR2 SYDVKM. The CDR3 is made up of 13 amino acids. The CDR3, as DNA: TGTGCCATCCGACAGGACCTTAACTATGGCTACACCTTC. Its protein is CAIRQDLNYGYTF.

The CDR3 coding sequence is TGTGCCAGCAGAGGACAGGGAGGAGGTGGCTACACCTTC. This sequence encodes CASRGQGGGGYTF. The chain links TRBV6-1 to TRBJ1-2; 8 bases match TRBD1. Trimming took 6 bases from V and 7 from J; bases not matched to a gene: 7. Germline values: CDR1 MNHNS, CDR2 SASEGT. This CDR3 is built from 13 residues.

The chain joins TRBV15 to TRBJ2-2, with TRBD2 matching over 11 bases. The germline CDR1 and CDR2 sequences are LNHNV and YYDKDF (reference sequence). This CDR3 has 13 amino acids. J was trimmed by 5 bases and V by 9 bases; bases with no gene match: 2. CDR3 sequence (DNA): TGTGCCACGAGGACTAGCGGGACCGGGGAGCTGTTTTTT. Its protein product is CATRTSGTGELFF.